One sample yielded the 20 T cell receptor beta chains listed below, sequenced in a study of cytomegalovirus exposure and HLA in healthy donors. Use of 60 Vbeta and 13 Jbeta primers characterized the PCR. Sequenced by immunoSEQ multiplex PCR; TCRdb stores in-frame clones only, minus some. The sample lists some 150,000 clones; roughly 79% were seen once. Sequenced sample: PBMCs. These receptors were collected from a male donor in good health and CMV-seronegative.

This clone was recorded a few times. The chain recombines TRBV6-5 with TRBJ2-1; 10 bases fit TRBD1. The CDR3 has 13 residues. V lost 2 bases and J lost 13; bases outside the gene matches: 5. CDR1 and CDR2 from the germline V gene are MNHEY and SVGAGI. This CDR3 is CASSYRGTGEQFF. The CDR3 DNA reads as TGTGCCAGCAGTTACAGAGGGACAGGGGAACAGTTCTTC.

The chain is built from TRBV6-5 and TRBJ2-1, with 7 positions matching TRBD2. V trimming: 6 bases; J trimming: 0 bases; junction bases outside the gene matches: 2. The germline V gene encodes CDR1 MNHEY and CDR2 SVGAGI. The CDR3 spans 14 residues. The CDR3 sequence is CASRRDYSYNEQFF. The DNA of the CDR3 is TGTGCCAGCAGGAGGGACTACTCCTACAATGAGCAGTTCTTC.

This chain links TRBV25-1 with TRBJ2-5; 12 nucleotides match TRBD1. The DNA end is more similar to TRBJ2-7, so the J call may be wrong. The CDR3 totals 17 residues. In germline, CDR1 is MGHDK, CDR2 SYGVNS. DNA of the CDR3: TGTGCCAGCAGTGAATCGCCGGGACAGGGGGCAGGTCACGAGCAGTACTTC. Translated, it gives CASSESPGQGAGHEQYF.

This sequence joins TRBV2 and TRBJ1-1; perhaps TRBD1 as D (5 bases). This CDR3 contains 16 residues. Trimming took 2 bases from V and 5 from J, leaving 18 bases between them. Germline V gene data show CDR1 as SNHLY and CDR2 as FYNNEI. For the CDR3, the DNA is TGTGCCAGCAGTGAACCGGGACTCAGGGCGGGAACTGAAGCTTTCTTT. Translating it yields CASSEPGLRAGTEAFF.

CDR3: CASSLDRTYGYTF. In DNA form, the CDR3 reads TGTGCCAGCAGCTTGGACAGGACCTATGGCTACACCTTC. The gene calls are TRBV5-6 and TRBJ1-2, with D perhaps TRBD1 (5 bases). The CDR3 is made up of 13 amino acids. Trimming shortened V by 0 bases and J by 4 bases, and 7 bases separated the two germline ends. Germline values: CDR1 SGHDT, CDR2 YYEEEE.

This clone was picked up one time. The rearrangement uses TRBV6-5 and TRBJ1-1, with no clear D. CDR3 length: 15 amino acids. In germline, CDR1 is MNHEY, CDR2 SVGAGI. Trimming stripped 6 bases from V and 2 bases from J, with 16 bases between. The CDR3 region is CASSPSSAGNTEAFF. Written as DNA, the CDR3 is TGTGCCAGCAGCCCCTCTTCGGCGGGTAACACTGAAGCTTTCTTT.

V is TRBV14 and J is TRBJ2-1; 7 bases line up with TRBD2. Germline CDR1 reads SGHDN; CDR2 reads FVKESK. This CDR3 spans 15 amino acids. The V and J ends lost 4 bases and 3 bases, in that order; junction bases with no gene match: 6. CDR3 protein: CASSPWSSGYNEQFF. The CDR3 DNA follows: TGTGCCAGCAGCCCGTGGTCTAGCGGCTACAATGAGCAGTTCTTC.

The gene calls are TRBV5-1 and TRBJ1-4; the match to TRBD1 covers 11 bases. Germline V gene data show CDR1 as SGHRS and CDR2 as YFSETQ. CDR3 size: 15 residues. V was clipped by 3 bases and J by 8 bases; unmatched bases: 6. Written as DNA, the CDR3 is TGCGCCAGCAGCTGGGGACAGGGGGAAGGAGAAAAACTGTTTTTT. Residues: CASSWGQGEGEKLFF. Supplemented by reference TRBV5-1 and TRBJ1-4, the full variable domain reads KAGVTQTPRYLIKTRGQQVTLSCSPISGHRSVSWYQQTPGQGLQFLFEYFSETQRNKGNFPGRFSGRQFSNSRSEMNVSTLELGDSALYLCASSWGQGEGEKLFFGSGTQLSVL.

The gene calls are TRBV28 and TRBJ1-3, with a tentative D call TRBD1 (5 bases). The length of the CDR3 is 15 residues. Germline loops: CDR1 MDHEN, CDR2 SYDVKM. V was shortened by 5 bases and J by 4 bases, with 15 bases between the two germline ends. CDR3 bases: TGTGCCAGCAGTCCCCCGGGGGGAGGAGGAAACACCATATATTTT. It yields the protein CASSPPGGGGNTIYF.

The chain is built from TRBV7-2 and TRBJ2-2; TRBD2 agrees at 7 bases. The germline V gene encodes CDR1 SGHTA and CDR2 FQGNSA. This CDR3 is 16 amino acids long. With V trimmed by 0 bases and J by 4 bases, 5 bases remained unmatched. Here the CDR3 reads CASSLAPGGITGELFF. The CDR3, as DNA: TGTGCCAGCAGCTTAGCCCCGGGAGGAATCACCGGGGAGCTGTTTTTT.

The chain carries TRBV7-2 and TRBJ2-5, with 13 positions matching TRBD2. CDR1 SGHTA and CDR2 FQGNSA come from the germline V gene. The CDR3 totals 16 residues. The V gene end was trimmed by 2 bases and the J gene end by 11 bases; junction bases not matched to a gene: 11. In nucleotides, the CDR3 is TGTGCCAGCAGCTTAAGGGGTACTAGCGGGGGGGCGCAGCAGTACTTC. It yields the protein CASSLRGTSGGAQQYF.

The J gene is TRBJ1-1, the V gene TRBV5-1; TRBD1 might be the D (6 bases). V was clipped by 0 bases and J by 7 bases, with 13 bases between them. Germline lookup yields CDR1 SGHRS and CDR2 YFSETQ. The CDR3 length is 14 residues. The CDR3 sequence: CASSLALRTDEAFF. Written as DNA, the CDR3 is TGCGCCAGCAGCTTGGCCCTTAGGACAGATGAAGCTTTCTTT.

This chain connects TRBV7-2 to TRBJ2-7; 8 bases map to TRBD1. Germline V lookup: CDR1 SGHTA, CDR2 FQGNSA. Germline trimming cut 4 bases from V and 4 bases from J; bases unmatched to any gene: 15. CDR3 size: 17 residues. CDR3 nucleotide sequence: TGTGCCAGCAGCTCGCCAATTGACAGGGGCGCGCAATACGAGCAGTACTTC. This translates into CASSSPIDRGAQYEQYF.

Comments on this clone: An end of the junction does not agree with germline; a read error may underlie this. CDR3 bases: TGTTCCAGCAGTTACATAAGCGGGAGCTCCTACAATGAGCAGTTCTTC. Protein: CSSSYISGSSYNEQFF. The chain recombines TRBV7-9 with TRBJ2-1, with 8 bases that match TRBD2. The CDR3 contains 16 residues. Germline loops: CDR1 SEHNR, CDR2 FQNEAQ (reference sequence).

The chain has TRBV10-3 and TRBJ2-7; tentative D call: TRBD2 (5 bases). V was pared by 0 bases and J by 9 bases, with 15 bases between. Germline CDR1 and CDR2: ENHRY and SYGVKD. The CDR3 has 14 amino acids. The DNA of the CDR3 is TGTGCCATCAGTGAGTCCGAGGAGGTCGCGGGGCAGTACTTC. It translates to CAISESEEVAGQYF.

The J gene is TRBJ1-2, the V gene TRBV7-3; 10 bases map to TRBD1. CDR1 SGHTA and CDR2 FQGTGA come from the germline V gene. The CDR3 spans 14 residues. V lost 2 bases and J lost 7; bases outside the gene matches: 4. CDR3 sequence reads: CASSLGTGESGYTF. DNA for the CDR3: TGTGCCAGCAGCTTAGGGACAGGGGAAAGTGGCTACACCTTC.

The CDR3 protein is CASVGQNTEAFF. CDR3 DNA sequence: TGTGCCAGCGTGGGACAGAACACTGAAGCTTTCTTT. This rearrangement joins TRBV28 to TRBJ1-1; possibly TRBD1 for D (6 bases). The CDR3 extends over 12 amino acids. Germline V gives CDR1 MDHEN, CDR2 SYDVKM. V dropped 8 bases and J dropped 1 base, with 8 bases sitting between them.

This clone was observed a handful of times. The CDR3 loop reads CASKVDSSGNTIYF. The CDR3 DNA reads as TGTGCCAGCAAAGTCGACAGCTCTGGAAACACCATATATTTT. The chain uses TRBV27 and TRBJ1-3; D possibly corresponds to TRBD1 (5 bases). The CDR3 contains 14 residues. Germline assignment: CDR1 MNHEY and CDR2 SMNVEV (reference sequence). Trimming stripped 7 bases from V and 0 bases from J, with 10 bases between.

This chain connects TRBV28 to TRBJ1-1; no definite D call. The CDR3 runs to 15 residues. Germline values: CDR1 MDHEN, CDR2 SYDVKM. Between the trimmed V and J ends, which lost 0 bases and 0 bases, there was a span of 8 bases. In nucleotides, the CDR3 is TGTGCCAGCAGTTTATGGGAGGTCATGAACACTGAAGCTTTCTTT. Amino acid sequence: CASSLWEVMNTEAFF.

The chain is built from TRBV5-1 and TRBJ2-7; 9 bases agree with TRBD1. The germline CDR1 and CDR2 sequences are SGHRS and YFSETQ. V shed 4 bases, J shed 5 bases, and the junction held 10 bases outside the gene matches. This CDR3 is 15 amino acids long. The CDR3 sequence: CASSQGTGSLNEQYF. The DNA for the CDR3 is TGCGCCAGCAGCCAGGGGACAGGGTCTCTCAACGAGCAGTACTTC.